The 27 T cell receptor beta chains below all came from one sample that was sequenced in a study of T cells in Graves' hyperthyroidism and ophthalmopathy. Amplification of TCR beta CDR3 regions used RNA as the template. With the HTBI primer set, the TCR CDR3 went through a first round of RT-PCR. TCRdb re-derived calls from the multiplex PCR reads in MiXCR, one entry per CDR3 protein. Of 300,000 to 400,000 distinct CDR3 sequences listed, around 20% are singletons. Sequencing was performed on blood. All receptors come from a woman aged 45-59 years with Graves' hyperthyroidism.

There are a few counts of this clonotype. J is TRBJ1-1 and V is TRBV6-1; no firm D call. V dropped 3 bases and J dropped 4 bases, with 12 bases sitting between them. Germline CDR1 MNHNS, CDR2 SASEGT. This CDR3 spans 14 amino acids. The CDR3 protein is CASSDTLGSTEAFF. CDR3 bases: TGTGCCAGCAGTGACACCTTGGGAAGCACTGAAGCTTTCTTT.

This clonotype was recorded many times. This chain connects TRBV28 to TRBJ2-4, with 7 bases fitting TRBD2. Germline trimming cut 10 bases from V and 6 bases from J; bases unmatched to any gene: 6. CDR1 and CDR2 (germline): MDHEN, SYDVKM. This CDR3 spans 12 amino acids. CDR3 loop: CAIRGGVNIQYF. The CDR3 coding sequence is TGTGCCATAAGGGGAGGGGTAAACATTCAGTACTTC.

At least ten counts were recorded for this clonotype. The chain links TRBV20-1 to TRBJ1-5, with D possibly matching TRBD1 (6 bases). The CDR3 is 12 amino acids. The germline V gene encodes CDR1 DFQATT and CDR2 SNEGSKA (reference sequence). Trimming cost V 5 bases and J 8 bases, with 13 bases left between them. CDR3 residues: CSAGQPGEPQHF. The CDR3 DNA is TGCAGTGCTGGACAGCCCGGGGAGCCCCAGCATTTT.

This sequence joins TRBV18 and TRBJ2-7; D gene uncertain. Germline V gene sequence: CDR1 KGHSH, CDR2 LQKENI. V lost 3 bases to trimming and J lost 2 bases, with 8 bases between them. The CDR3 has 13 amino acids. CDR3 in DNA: TGTGCCAGCTCACCCATTTCGGCCTACGAGCAGTACTTC. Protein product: CASSPISAYEQYF.

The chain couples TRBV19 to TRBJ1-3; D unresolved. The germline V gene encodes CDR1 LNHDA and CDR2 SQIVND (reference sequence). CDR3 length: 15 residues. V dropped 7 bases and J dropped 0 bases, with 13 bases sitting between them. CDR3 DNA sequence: TGTGCCAGTAAGGCCGGCACACACTCTGGAAACACCATATATTTT. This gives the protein CASKAGTHSGNTIYF.

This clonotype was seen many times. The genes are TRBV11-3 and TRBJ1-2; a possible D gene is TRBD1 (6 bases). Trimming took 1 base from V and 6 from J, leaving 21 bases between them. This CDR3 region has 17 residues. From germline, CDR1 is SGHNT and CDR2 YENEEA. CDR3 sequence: CASSLAGTRGTTNGYTF. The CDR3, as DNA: TGTGCCAGCAGCTTAGCAGGGACAAGGGGGACTACCAATGGCTACACCTTC.

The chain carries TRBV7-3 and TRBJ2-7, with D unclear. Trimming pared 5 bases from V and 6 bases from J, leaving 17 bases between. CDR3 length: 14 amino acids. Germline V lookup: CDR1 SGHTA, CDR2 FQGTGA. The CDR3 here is CASSPRGTNGEQYF. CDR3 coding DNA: TGTGCCAGCAGCCCCCGTGGTACTAACGGCGAGCAGTACTTC.

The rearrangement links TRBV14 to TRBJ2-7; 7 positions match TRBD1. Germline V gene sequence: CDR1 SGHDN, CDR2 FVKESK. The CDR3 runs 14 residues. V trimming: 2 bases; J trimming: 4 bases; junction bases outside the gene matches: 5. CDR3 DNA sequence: TGTGCCAGCAGCCAATCAGGGGGTCCTTACGAGCAGTACTTC. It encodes CASSQSGGPYEQYF.

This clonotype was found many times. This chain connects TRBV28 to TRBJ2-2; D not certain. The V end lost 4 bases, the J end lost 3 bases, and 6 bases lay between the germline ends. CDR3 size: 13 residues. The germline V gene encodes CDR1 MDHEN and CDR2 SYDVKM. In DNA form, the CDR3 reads TGTGCCAGCAGTTACCTGTACACCGGGGAGCTGTTTTTT. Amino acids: CASSYLYTGELFF. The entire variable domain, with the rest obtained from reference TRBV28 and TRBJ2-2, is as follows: DVKVTQSSRYLVKRTGEKVFLECVQDMDHENMFWYRQDPGLGLRLIYFSYDVKMKEKGDIPEGYSVSREKKERFSLILESASTNQTSMYLCASSYLYTGELFFGEGSRLTVL.

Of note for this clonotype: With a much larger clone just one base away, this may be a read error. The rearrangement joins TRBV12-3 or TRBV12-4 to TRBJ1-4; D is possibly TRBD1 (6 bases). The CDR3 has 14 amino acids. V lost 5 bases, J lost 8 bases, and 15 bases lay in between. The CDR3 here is CASSERGAEEKLFF. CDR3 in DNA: TGTGCCAGCAGTGAGCGGGGGGCAGAGGAAAAACTGTTTTTT.

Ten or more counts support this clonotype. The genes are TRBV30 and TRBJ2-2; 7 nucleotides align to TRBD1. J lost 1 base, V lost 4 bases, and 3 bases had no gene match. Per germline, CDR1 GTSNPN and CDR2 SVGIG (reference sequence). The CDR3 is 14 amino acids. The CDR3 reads CAWKRTGNTGELFF. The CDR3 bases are TGTGCCTGGAAGCGGACAGGGAACACCGGGGAGCTGTTTTTT.

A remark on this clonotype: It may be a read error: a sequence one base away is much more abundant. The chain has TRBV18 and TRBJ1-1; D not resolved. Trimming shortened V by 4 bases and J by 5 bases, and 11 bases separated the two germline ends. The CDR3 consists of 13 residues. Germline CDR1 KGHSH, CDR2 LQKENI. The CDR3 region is CASSQEAVTEAFF. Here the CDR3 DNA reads TGTGCCAGCTCACAGGAAGCGGTAACTGAAGCTTTCTTT.

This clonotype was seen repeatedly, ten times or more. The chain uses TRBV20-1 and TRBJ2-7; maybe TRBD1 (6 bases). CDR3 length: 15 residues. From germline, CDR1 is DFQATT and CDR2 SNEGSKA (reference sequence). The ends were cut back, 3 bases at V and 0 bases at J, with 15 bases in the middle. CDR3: CSARGNRESSYEQYF. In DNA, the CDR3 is TGCAGTGCTAGGGGAAACAGGGAGAGCTCCTACGAGCAGTACTTC.

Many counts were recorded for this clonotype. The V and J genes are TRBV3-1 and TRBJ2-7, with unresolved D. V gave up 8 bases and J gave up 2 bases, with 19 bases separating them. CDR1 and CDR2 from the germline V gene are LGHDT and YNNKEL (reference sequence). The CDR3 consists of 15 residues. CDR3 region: CASQATASSPYEQYF. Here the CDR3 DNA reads TGTGCCAGCCAGGCTACCGCCAGCTCCCCCTACGAGCAGTACTTC.

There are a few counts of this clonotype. CDR3: CASSPGQGFKPQHF. DNA of the CDR3: TGTGCCAGCAGCCCGGGACAGGGTTTTAAGCCCCAGCATTTT. This chain joins TRBV7-2 and TRBJ1-5; 9 positions agree with TRBD1. The CDR3 is 14 amino acids. V dropped 5 bases and J dropped 8; count of bases not matched to a gene: 7. Germline V gene data show CDR1 as SGHTA and CDR2 as FQGNSA.

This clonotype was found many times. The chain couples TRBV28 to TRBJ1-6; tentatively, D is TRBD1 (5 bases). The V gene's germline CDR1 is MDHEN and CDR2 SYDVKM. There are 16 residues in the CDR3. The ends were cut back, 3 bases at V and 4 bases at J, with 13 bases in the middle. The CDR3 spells CASSFGRRGYNSPLHF. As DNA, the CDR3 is TGTGCCAGCAGTTTTGGGCGCCGGGGGTATAATTCACCCCTCCACTTT.

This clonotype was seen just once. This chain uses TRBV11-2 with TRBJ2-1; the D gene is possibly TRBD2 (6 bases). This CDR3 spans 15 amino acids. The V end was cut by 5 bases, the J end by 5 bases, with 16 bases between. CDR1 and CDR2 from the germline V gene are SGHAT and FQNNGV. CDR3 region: CASSPIAGKNNEQFF. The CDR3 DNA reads TGTGCCAGCAGCCCCATTGCGGGGAAAAACAATGAGCAGTTCTTC. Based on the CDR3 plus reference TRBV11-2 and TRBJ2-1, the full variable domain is EAGVAQSPRYKIIEKRQSVAFWCNPISGHATLYWYQQILGQGPKLLIQFQNNGVVDDSQLPKDRFSAERLKGVDSTLKIQPAKLEDSAVYLCASSPIAGKNNEQFFGPGTRLTVL.

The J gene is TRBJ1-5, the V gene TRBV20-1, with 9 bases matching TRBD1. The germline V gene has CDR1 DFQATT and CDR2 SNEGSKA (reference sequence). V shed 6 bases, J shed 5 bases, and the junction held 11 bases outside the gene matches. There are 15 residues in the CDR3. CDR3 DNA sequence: TGCAGTGCAAGTCCCGGGACAGGGAGATATCAGCCCCAGCATTTT. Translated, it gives CSASPGTGRYQPQHF.

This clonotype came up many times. CDR3 nucleotides: TGTGCCAGCAGCCCCAGCTGGGGGAGATTAGATGGGGAGCTGTTTTTT. It specifies CASSPSWGRLDGELFF. The J gene is TRBJ2-2, the V gene TRBV7-3; the D call may be TRBD1 or TRBD2 (5 bases each). This CDR3 region has 16 residues. The germline V gene encodes CDR1 SGHTA and CDR2 FQGTGA. V gave up 5 bases and J gave up 8 bases, with 21 bases separating them.

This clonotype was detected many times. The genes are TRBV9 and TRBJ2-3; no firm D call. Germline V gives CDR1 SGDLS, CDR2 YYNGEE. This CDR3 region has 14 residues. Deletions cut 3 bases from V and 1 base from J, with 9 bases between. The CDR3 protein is CASSAYQRTDTQYF. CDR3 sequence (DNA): TGTGCCAGCAGCGCCTACCAACGCACAGATACGCAGTATTTT.

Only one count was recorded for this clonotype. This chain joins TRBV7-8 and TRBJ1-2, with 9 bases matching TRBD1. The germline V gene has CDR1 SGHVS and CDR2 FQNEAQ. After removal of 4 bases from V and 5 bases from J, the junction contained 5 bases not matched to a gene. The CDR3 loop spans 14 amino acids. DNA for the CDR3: TGTGCCAGCAGCTCGGACAGGGGCTTGTATGGCTACACCTTC. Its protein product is CASSSDRGLYGYTF.

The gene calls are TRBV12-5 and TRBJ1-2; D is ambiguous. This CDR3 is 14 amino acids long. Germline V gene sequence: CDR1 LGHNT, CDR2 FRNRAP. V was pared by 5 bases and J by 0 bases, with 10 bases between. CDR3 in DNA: TGTGCTAGTGGTCTAGAGGCTGCTAACTATGGCTACACCTTC. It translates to CASGLEAANYGYTF.

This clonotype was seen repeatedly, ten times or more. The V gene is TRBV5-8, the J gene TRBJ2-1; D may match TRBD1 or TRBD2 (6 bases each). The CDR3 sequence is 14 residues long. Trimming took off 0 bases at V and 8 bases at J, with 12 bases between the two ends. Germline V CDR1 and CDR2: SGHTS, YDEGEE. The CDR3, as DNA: TGTGCCAGCAGCTTGGGAGGGGGAGGCTATGAGCAGTTCTTC. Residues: CASSLGGGGYEQFF.

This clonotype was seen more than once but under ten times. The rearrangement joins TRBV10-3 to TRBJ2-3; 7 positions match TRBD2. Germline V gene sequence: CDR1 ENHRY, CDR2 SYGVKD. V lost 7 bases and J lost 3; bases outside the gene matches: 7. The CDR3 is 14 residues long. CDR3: CAIKREGSTDTQYF. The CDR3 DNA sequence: TGTGCCATCAAGCGGGAAGGTTCGACAGATACGCAGTATTTT.

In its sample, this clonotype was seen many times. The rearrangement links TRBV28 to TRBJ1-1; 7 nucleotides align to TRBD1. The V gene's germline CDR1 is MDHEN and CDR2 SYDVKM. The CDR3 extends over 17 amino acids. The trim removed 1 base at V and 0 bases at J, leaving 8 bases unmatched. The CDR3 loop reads CASSLSRQGSLNTEAFF. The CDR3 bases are TGTGCCAGCAGTTTATCCCGACAGGGAAGTTTGAACACTGAAGCTTTCTTT.

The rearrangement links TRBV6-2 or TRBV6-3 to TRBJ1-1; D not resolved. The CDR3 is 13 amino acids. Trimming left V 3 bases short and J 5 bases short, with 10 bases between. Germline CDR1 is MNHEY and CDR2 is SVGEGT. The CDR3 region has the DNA TGTGCCAGCAGTTATATCTCGGGGACTGAAGCTTTCTTT. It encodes CASSYISGTEAFF.

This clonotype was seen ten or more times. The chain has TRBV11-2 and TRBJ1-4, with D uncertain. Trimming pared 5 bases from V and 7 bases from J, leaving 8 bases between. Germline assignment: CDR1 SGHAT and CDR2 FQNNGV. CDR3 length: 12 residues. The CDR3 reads CASSPASEKLFF. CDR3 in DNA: TGTGCCAGCAGCCCCGCTTCTGAAAAACTGTTTTTT.